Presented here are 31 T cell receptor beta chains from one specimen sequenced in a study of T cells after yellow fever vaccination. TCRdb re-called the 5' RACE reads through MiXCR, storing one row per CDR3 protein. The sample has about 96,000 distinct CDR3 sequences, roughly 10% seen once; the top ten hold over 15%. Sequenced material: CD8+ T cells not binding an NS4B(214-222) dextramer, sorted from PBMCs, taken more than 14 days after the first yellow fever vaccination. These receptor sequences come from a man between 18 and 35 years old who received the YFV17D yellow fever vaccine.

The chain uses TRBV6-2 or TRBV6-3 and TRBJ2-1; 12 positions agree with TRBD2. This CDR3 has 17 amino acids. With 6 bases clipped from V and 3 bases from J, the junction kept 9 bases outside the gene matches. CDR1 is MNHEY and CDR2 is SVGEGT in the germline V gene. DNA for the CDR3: TGTGCCAGCAGACCGCTCGGGACTAGCGGGTACTACAATGAGCAGTTCTTC. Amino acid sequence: CASRPLGTSGYYNEQFF.

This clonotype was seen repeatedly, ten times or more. The CDR3 DNA follows: TGTGCCAGCGGGAACTATGGCTACACCTTC. The encoded protein is CASGNYGYTF. V gene TRBV2 combines with J gene TRBJ1-2; D ambiguous. The ends were cut back, 8 bases at V and 2 bases at J, with 3 bases in the middle. CDR1 is SNHLY, CDR2 FYNNEI, per germline. The CDR3 contains 10 residues.

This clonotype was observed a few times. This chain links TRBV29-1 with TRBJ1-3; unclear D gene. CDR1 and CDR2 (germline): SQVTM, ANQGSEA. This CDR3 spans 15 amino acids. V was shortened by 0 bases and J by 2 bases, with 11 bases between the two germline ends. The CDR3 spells CSVEDRESTGNTIYF. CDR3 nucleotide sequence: TGCAGCGTTGAAGATCGGGAGAGCACTGGAAACACCATATATTTT.

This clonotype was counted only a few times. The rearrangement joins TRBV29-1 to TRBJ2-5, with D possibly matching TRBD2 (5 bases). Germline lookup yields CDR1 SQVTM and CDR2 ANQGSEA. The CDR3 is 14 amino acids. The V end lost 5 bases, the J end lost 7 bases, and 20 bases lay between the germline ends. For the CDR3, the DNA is TGCAGCGTTAATGGGGATACTAGTTTCCGGACCCAGTACTTC. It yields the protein CSVNGDTSFRTQYF. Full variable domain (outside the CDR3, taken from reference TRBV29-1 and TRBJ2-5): SAVISQKPSRDICQRGTSLTIQCQVDSQVTMMFWYRQQPGQSLTLIATANQGSEATYESGFVIDKFPISRPNLTFSTLTVSNMSPEDSSIYLCSVNGDTSFRTQYFGPGTRLLVL.

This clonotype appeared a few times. DNA of the CDR3: TGTGCCAGCAGCCCGGACAGGGGGAGGATATCCGGGGAGCTGTTTTTT. Its translation: CASSPDRGRISGELFF. The chain joins TRBV7-9 to TRBJ2-2; 10 bases fit TRBD1. V lost 5 bases, J lost 6 bases, and 9 bases stayed unmatched. CDR1 and CDR2 (germline): SEHNR, FQNEAQ (reference sequence). CDR3 length: 16 amino acids.

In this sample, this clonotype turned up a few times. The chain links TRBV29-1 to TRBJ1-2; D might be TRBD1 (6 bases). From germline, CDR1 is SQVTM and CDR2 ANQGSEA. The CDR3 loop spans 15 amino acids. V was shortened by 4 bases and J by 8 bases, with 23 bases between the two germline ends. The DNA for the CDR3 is TGCAGCGTTGGGGCCTACAGGGACGGGTCCTACGGCTACACCTTC. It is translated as CSVGAYRDGSYGYTF.

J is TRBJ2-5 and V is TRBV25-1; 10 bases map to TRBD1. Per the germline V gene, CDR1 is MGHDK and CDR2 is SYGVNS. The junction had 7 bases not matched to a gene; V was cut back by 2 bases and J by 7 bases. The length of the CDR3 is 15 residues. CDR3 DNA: TGTGCCAGCAGTGAAGACGTGGACAGGGGGGGGACCCAGTACTTC. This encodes CASSEDVDRGGTQYF.

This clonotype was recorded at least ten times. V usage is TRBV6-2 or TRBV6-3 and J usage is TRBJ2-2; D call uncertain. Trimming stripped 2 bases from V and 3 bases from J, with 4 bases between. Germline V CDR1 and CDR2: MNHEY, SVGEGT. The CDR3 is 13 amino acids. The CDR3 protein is CASSYTDTGELFF. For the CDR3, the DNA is TGTGCCAGCAGTTACACAGACACCGGGGAGCTGTTTTTT.

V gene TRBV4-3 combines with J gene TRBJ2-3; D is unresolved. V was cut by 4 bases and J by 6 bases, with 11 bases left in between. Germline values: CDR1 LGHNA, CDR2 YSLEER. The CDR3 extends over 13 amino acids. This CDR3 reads CASSPVGWDTQYF. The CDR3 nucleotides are TGCGCCAGCAGCCCAGTGGGTTGGGATACGCAGTATTTT.

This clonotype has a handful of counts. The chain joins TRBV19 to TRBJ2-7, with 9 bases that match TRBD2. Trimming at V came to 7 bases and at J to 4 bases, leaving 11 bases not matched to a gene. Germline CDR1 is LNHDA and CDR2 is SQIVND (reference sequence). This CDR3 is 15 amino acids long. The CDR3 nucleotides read TGTGCCAGTACCCCCGCGGCGGGACTAGCTTACGAGCAGTACGTC. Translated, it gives CASTPAAGLAYEQYV.

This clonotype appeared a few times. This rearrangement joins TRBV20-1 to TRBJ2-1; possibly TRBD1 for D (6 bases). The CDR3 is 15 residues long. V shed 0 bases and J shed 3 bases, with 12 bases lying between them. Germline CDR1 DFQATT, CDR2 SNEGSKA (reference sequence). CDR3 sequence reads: CSAREAYRDYNEQFF. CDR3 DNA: TGCAGTGCTAGAGAAGCGTACAGGGACTACAATGAGCAGTTCTTC.

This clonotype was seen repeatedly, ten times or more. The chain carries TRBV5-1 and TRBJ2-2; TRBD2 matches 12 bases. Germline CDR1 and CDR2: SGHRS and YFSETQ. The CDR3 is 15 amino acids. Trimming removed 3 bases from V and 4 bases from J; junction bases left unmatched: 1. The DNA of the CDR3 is TGCGCCAGCAGCTGGACTAGCGGGGCCACCGGGGAGCTGTTTTTT. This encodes CASSWTSGATGELFF.

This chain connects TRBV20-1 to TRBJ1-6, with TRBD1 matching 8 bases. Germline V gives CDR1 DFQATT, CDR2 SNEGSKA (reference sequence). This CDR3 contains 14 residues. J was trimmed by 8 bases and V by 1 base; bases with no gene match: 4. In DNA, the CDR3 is TGCAGTGCTAGAGTAAACAGGGGGGATTCACCCCTCCACTTT. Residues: CSARVNRGDSPLHF.

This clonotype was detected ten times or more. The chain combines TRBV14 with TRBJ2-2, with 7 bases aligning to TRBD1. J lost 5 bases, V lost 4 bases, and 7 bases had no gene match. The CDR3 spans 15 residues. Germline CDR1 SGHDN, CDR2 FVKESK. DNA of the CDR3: TGTGCCAGCAGCCGGGGACAGCTTAGGACCGGGGAGCTGTTTTTT. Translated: CASSRGQLRTGELFF.

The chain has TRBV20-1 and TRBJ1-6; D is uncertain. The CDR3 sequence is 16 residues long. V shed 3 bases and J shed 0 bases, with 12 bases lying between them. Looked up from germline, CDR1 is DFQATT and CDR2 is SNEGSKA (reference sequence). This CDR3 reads CSARKQLSSYNSPLHF. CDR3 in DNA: TGCAGTGCTAGGAAGCAGCTGAGCTCCTATAATTCACCCCTCCACTTT.

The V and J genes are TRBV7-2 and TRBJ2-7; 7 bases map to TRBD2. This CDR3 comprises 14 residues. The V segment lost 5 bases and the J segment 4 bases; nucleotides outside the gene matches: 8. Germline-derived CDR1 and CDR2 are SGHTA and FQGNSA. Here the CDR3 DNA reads TGTGCCAGCAGCCCATATGGCGGGGGTTACGAGCAGTACTTC. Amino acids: CASSPYGGGYEQYF.

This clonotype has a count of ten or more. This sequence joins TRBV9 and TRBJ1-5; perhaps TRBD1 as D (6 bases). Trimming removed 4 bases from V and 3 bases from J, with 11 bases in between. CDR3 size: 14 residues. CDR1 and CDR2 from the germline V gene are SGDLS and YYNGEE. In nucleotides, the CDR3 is TGTGCCAGCAGCCCGACAGGTTCCAATCAGCCCCAGCATTTT. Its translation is CASSPTGSNQPQHF.

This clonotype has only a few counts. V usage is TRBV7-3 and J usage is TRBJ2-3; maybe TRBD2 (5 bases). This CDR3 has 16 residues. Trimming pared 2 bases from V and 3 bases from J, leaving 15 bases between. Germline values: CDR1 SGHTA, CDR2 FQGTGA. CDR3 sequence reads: CASSLERSGFTDTQYF. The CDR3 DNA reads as TGTGCCAGCAGCTTAGAAAGGAGCGGATTTACAGATACGCAGTATTTT. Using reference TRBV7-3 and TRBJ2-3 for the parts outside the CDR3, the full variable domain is GAGVSQTPSNKVTEKGKYVELRCDPISGHTALYWYRQSLGQGPEFLIYFQGTGAADDSGLPNDRFFAVRPEGSVSTLKIQRTERGDSAVYLCASSLERSGFTDTQYFGPGTRLTVL.

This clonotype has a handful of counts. CDR3 residues: CSVEDQGASGYTF. As DNA, the CDR3 is TGCAGCGTTGAAGATCAGGGGGCGTCTGGCTACACCTTC. V gene TRBV29-1 combines with J gene TRBJ1-2; TRBD1 aligns across 8 bases. Germline V CDR1 and CDR2: SQVTM, ANQGSEA. Unmatched junction bases numbered 4, after V lost 0 bases and J lost 7 bases. The CDR3 runs to 13 residues.

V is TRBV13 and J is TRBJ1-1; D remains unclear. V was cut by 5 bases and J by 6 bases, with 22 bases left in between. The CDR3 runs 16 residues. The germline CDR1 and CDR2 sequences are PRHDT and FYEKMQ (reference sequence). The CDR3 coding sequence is TGTGCCAGCAGCCATTTTAGTAGCCTAGGGAGGCCTGAAGCTTTCTTT. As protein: CASSHFSSLGRPEAFF.

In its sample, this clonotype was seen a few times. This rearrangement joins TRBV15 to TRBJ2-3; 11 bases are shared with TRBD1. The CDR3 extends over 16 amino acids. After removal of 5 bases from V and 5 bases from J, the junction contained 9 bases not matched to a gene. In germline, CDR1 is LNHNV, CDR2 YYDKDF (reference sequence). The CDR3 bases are TGTGCCACCAGCGGATCCGGGACAGGGGGTTTAGATACGCAGTATTTT. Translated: CATSGSGTGGLDTQYF.

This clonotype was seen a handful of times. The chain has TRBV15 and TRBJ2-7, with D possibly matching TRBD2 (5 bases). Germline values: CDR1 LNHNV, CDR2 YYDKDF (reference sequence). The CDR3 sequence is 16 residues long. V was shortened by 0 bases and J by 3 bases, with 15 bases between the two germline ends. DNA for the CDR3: TGTGCCACCAGCAGAGATTTGACTATAGGAGGCTACGAGCAGTACGTC. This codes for CATSRDLTIGGYEQYV.

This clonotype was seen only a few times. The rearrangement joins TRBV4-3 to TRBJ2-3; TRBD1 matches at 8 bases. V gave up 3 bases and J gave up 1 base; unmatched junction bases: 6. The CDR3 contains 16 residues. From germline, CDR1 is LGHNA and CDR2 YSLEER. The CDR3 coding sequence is TGCGCCAGCAGCCACCGGTGGGGACAGGGCACAGATACGCAGTATTTT. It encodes CASSHRWGQGTDTQYF.

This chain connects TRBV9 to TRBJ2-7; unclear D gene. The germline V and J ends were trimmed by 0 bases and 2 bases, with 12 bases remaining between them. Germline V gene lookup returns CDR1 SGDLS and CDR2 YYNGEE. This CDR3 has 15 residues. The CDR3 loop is CASSVGWSMTYEQYF. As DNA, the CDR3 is TGTGCCAGCAGCGTAGGTTGGAGTATGACCTACGAGCAGTACTTC.

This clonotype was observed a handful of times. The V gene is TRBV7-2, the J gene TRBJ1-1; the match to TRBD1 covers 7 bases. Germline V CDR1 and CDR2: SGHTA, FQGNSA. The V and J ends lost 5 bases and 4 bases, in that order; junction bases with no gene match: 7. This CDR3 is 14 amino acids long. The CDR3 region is CASSMTGLGTEAFF. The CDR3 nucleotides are TGTGCCAGCAGCATGACAGGGTTGGGCACTGAAGCTTTCTTT.

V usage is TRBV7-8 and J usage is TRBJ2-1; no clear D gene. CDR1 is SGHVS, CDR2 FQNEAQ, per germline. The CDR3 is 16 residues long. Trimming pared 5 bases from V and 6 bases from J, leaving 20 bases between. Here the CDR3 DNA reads TGTGCCAGCAGCAGCCCCGAGACTGAAGTGACCAATGAGCAGTTCTTC. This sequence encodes CASSSPETEVTNEQFF. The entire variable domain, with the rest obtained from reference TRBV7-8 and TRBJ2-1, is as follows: GAGVSQSPRYKVAKRGQDVALRCDPISGHVSLFWYQQALGQGPEFLTYFQNEAQLDKSGLPSDRFFAERPEGSVSTLKIQRTQQEDSAVYLCASSSPETEVTNEQFFGPGTRLTVL.

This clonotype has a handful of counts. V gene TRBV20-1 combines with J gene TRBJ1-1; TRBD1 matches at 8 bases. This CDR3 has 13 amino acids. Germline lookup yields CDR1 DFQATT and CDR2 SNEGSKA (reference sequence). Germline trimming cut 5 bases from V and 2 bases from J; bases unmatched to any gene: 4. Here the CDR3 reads CSAGDRLNTEAFF. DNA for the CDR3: TGCAGTGCTGGGGACAGGCTCAACACTGAAGCTTTCTTT.

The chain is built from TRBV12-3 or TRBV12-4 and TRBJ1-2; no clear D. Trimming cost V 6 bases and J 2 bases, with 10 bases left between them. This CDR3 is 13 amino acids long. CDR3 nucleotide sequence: TGTGCCAGCAGGCAGACTGCAAACTATGGCTACACCTTC. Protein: CASRQTANYGYTF.

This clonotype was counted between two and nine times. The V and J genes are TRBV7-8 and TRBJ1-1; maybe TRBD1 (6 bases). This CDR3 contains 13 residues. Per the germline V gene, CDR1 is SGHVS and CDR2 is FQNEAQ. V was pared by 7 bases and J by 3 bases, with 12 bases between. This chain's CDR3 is CASIEGGDTEAFF. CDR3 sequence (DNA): TGTGCCAGCATTGAAGGGGGTGACACTGAAGCTTTCTTT.

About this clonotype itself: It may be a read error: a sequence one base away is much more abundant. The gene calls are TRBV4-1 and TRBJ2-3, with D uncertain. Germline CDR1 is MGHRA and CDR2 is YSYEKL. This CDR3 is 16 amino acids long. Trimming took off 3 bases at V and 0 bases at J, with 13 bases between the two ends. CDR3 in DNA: TGCGCCAGCAGCCACCCGGTCCAGATTAGCACAGATACGCAGTATTTT. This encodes CASSHPVQISTDTQYF.

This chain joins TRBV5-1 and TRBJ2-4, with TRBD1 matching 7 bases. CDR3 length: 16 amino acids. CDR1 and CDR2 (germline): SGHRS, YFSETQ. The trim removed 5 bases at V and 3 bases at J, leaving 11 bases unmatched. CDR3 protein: CASREGQGVDKNIQYF. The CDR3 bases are TGCGCCAGCAGAGAGGGGCAGGGGGTAGACAAAAACATTCAGTACTTC.